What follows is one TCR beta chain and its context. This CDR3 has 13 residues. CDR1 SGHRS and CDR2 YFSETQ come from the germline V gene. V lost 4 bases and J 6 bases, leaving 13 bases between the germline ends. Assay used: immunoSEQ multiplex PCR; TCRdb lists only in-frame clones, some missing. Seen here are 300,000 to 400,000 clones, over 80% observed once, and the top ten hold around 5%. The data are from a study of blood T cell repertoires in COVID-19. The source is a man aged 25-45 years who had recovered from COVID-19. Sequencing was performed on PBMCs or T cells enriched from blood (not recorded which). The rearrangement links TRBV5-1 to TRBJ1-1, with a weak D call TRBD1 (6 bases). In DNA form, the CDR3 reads TGCGCCAGCAGCGGGTACAGGGTGGCTGAAGCTTTCTTT. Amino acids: CASSGYRVAEAFF. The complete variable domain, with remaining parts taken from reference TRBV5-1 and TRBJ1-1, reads KAGVTQTPRYLIKTRGQQVTLSCSPISGHRSVSWYQQTPGQGLQFLFEYFSETQRNKGNFPGRFSGRQFSNSRSEMNVSTLELGDSALYLCASSGYRVAEAFFGQGTRLTVV.